One sample yielded the 21 T cell receptor beta chains listed below, sequenced in a study of T cell responses to AZD1222 COVID-19 vaccine. Repertoires were generated with immunoSEQ multiplex PCR, while TCRdb's copy carries only in-frame clones and drops some. The sample has 65,000 to 75,000 clones, roughly 91% seen once; the top ten hold more than 4%. Sequences were derived from peripheral blood, sampled 28 days after the second dose of the MenACWY control vaccine. The receptors shown here come from an adult who received the MenACWY meningococcal vaccine as a control.

In DNA, the CDR3 is TGTGCCAGCAGCTCGCCGGACTACACCTACGCAGATACGCAGTATTTT. It is translated as CASSSPDYTYADTQYF. The chain joins TRBV11-2 to TRBJ2-3; D perhaps matches TRBD2 (6 bases). The CDR3 spans 16 residues. Germline assignment: CDR1 SGHAT and CDR2 FQNNGV. Trimming left V 4 bases short and J 4 bases short, with 18 bases between.

The chain carries TRBV7-9 and TRBJ2-7, with TRBD2 identical over 8 bases. The CDR3 totals 14 residues. The V gene end was trimmed by 5 bases and the J gene end by 6 bases; junction bases not matched to a gene: 9. Germline V lookup: CDR1 SEHNR, CDR2 FQNEAQ (reference sequence). CDR3 DNA: TGTGCCAGCAGCCCCCTGACGGGAGGGTTCGAGCAGTACTTC. The encoded protein is CASSPLTGGFEQYF.

The J gene is TRBJ2-4, the V gene TRBV19; 7 bases align to TRBD2. The DNA matches TRBJ2-5 better at its end, which makes the J call doubtful. CDR1 and CDR2 (germline): LNHDA, SQIVND (reference sequence). This CDR3 spans 12 amino acids. The DNA for the CDR3 is TGTGCCAGTAAGGAAGCGGGGCCGACCCAGTACTTC. Translation: CASKEAGPTQYF.

The V call is TRBV30, the J call TRBJ2-3; unclear D gene. Trimming shortened V by 7 bases and J by 1 base, and 12 bases separated the two germline ends. This CDR3 is built from 13 residues. Germline V lookup: CDR1 GTSNPN, CDR2 SVGIG (reference sequence). CDR3 nucleotides: TGTGCCTCCACGACCATGGGCACAGATACGCAGTATTTT. Protein product: CASTTMGTDTQYF.

CDR3 amino acids: CASSFDRRGDTQYF. CDR3 in DNA: TGTGCCAGCAGTTTTGACAGGCGTGGGGATACGCAGTATTTT. V usage is TRBV2 and J usage is TRBJ2-3, with D possibly TRBD1 on 6 matching bases. CDR3 length equals 14 residues. Germline CDR1 SNHLY, CDR2 FYNNEI. Trimming removed 5 bases at V and 6 bases at J, with 15 bases between.

The chain joins TRBV2 to TRBJ1-3; D gene unclear. The germline CDR1 and CDR2 sequences are SNHLY and FYNNEI. Trimming removed 3 bases at V and 4 bases at J, with 16 bases between. This CDR3 contains 16 residues. This chain's CDR3 is CASSDPRTVSGNTIYF. DNA for the CDR3: TGTGCCAGCAGTGACCCCCGGACCGTAAGCGGAAACACCATATATTTT.

This chain connects TRBV19 to TRBJ1-2; D might be TRBD1 (6 bases). Germline V gene data show CDR1 as LNHDA and CDR2 as SQIVND (reference sequence). The CDR3 length is 12 residues. Trimming removed 3 bases at V and 8 bases at J, with 10 bases between. CDR3: CASSIRDIGYTF. CDR3 nucleotides: TGTGCCAGTAGTATCAGGGACATCGGCTACACCTTC. Full variable domain (missing parts from reference TRBV19 and TRBJ1-2): DGGITQSPKYLFRKEGQNVTLSCEQNLNHDAMYWYRQDPGQGLRLIYYSQIVNDFQKGDIAEGYSVSREKKESFPLTVTSAQKNPTAFYLCASSIRDIGYTFGSGTRLTVV.

The genes are TRBV5-4 and TRBJ2-7; 8 bases align to TRBD2. CDR1 is SGHNT and CDR2 is YYREEE in the germline V gene (reference sequence). V lost 3 bases to trimming and J lost 2 bases; unmatched junction nucleotides: 4. The length of the CDR3 is 14 residues. Here the CDR3 reads CASSSRTSPYEQYF. In nucleotides, the CDR3 is TGTGCCAGCAGCTCGAGGACTAGCCCCTACGAGCAGTACTTC.

The chain carries TRBV3-1 (or the pseudogene TRBV3-2) and TRBJ2-7; D remains ambiguous. The ends were cut back, 2 bases at V and 5 bases at J, with 4 bases in the middle. This CDR3 comprises 11 residues. Germline V gene data show CDR1 as LGHDT and CDR2 as YNNKEL (reference sequence). CDR3 amino acids: CASSQSDEQYF. The CDR3 DNA follows: TGTGCCAGCAGCCAATCTGACGAGCAGTACTTC.

The chain employs TRBV5-1 and TRBJ1-2, with a tentative D call TRBD1 (5 bases). CDR3 length: 12 amino acids. V was trimmed by 2 bases and J by 4 bases, leaving 6 bases between them. Germline V gene lookup returns CDR1 SGHRS and CDR2 YFSETQ. The CDR3, as DNA: TGCGCCAGCAGCTTCGGGACCTATGGCTACACCTTC. Translating gives CASSFGTYGYTF. The complete variable domain, with remaining parts taken from reference TRBV5-1 and TRBJ1-2, reads KAGVTQTPRYLIKTRGQQVTLSCSPISGHRSVSWYQQTPGQGLQFLFEYFSETQRNKGNFPGRFSGRQFSNSRSEMNVSTLELGDSALYLCASSFGTYGYTFGSGTRLTVV.

The chain carries TRBV5-1 and TRBJ1-1, with a tentative D call TRBD1 (5 bases). Germline-derived CDR1 and CDR2 are SGHRS and YFSETQ. The CDR3 sequence is 14 residues long. V was shortened by 5 bases and J by 4 bases, with 15 bases between the two germline ends. The CDR3 here is CASRLTGRGTEAFF. The CDR3 region has the DNA TGCGCCAGCAGACTAACGGGACGGGGCACTGAAGCTTTCTTT.

J is TRBJ1-5 and V is TRBV12-2; the D call TRBD1 from the table was never checked on the DNA. TRBV12-2 is assigned pseudogene status. CDR3 size: 18 residues. This CDR3 is CASRLAHPRDSSNQPQHF. CDR3 nucleotide sequence: TGTGCAAGTCGCTTAGCACACCCTAGAGACAGTAGCAATCAGCCCCAGCATTTT.

This chain uses TRBV6-2 or TRBV6-3 with TRBJ1-3; D gene ambiguous. V dropped 4 bases and J dropped 0 bases, with 10 bases sitting between them. There are 15 residues in the CDR3. Germline V lookup: CDR1 MNHEY, CDR2 SVGEGT. CDR3 residues: CASSFASLSGNTIYF. The CDR3 DNA follows: TGTGCCAGCAGTTTTGCCAGCCTCTCTGGAAACACCATATATTTT.

This clone was picked up one time. V gene TRBV11-3 combines with J gene TRBJ2-2; D is unresolved. Between the trimmed V and J ends, which lost 5 bases and 4 bases, there was a span of 8 bases. The CDR3 has 13 residues. Germline CDR1 reads SGHNT; CDR2 reads YENEEA. CDR3 DNA: TGTGCCAGCAGCCTCTCTTTCACCGGGGAGCTGTTTTTT. Translating it yields CASSLSFTGELFF.

The V and J genes are TRBV9 and TRBJ1-1; 9 bases are shared with TRBD1. The CDR3 runs to 15 residues. Trimming cost V 3 bases and J 4 bases; bases outside gene matches: 7. From germline, CDR1 is SGDLS and CDR2 YYNGEE. CDR3 bases: TGTGCCAGCAGCGAACAACAGGGGGCGAGCACTGAAGCTTTCTTT. Its translation: CASSEQQGASTEAFF.

This clone occurred a few times. The chain recombines TRBV7-8 with TRBJ2-2, with D perhaps TRBD1 (6 bases). Germline-derived CDR1 and CDR2 are SGHVS and FQNEAQ. Deletions cut 5 bases from V and 5 bases from J, with 9 bases between. This CDR3 comprises 13 residues. CDR3 sequence: CASSHQGTGELFF. The CDR3 DNA follows: TGTGCCAGCAGCCATCAGGGGACCGGGGAGCTGTTTTTT. Drawing the rest from reference TRBV7-8 and TRBJ2-2, the complete variable domain is GAGVSQSPRYKVAKRGQDVALRCDPISGHVSLFWYQQALGQGPEFLTYFQNEAQLDKSGLPSDRFFAERPEGSVSTLKIQRTQQEDSAVYLCASSHQGTGELFFGEGSRLTVL.

The gene calls are TRBV9 and TRBJ2-1; 9 nucleotides agree with TRBD1. In germline, CDR1 is SGDLS, CDR2 YYNGEE. V trimming: 6 bases; J trimming: 9 bases; junction bases outside the gene matches: 10. The CDR3 has 14 amino acids. The CDR3 reads CASTGTGTESEQFF. DNA for the CDR3: TGTGCCAGCACCGGGACAGGGACAGAGAGTGAGCAGTTCTTC.

The chain joins TRBV27 to TRBJ2-1; 8 nucleotides agree with TRBD1. Germline V gene lookup returns CDR1 MNHEY and CDR2 SMNVEV (reference sequence). The V gene end was trimmed by 6 bases and the J gene end by 3 bases; junction bases not matched to a gene: 10. The CDR3 is 16 residues long. CDR3 bases: TGTGCCAGCAGGACAACCGGGACAGGCCACTACAATGAGCAGTTCTTC. As protein: CASRTTGTGHYNEQFF.

The V call is TRBV19, the J call TRBJ1-6; D ambiguous. The length of the CDR3 is 12 residues. V shed 4 bases and J shed 10 bases, with 8 bases lying between them. Germline lookup yields CDR1 LNHDA and CDR2 SQIVND (reference sequence). CDR3 DNA: TGTGCCAGTAGTAATACGGAGTCACCCCTCCACTTT. Protein: CASSNTESPLHF.

The rearrangement links TRBV7-9 to TRBJ1-6; 8 bases line up with TRBD1. CDR1 SEHNR and CDR2 FQNEAQ come from the germline V gene (reference sequence). The junction had 14 bases not matched to a gene; V was cut back by 5 bases and J by 11 bases. This CDR3 contains 16 residues. In DNA form, the CDR3 reads TGTGCCAGCAGCGAACTGGGACAGGCAACGAAACCACCCCTCCACTTT. Translation gives CASSELGQATKPPLHF.

The chain combines TRBV12-2 with TRBJ2-7. TRBV12-2 is termed a pseudogene. This CDR3 region has 14 residues. The CDR3 region is CASRPPRTQGEQYF. The CDR3 DNA follows: TGTGCAAGTCGCCCCCCCCGGACTCAGGGCGAGCAGTACTTC.